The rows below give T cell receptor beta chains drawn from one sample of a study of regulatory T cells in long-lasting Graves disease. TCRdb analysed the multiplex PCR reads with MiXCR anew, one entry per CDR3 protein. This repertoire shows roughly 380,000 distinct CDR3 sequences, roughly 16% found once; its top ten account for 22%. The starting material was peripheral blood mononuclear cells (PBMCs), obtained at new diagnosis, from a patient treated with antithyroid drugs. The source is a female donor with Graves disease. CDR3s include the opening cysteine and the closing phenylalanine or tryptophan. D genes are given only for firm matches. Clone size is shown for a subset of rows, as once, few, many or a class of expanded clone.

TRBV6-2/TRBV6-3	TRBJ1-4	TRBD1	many	TGTGCCAGCAGGCGGACAGGGCGGAATGAAAAACTGTTTTTT	CASRRTGRNEKLFF
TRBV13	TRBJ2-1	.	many	TGTGCCAGCAGCTTAAGCATGGGAGAGCAGTTCTTC	CASSLSMGEQFF
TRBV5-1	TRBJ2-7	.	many	TGCGCCAGCAGCCCTCTAACGCCAACTAGTGCCGAGCAGTACTTC	CASSPLTPTSAEQYF
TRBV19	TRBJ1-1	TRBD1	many	TGTGCCAGTAGTCCGCGAAGATACAGGGGACCAAACACTGAAGCTTTCTTT	CASSPRRYRGPNTEAFF
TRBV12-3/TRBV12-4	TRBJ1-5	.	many	TGTGCCAGCAGTTTGGTTATCGGGGGGGCGGAGGAAAAGAATCAGCCCCAGCATTTT	CASSLVIGGAEEKNQPQHF
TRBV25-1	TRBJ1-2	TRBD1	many	TGTGCCAGCAGTGAAGACAGGGACTTGGCCGGATATGGCTACACCTTC	CASSEDRDLAGYGYTF
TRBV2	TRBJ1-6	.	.	TGTGCCAGCAATAACAGGGAGAATTCACCCCTCCACTTT	CASNNRENSPLHF
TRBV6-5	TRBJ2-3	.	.	TGTGCCAGCAGTTACAGCAGGGAAGATACGCAGTATTTT	CASSYSREDTQYF
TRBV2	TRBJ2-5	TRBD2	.	TGTGCCAGCAGTGTAGGGACTAGCGGGAGGGCTAACCAGTACTTC	CASSVGTSGRANQYF
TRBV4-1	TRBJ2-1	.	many	TGCGCCAGCAGCCAAGCGGAGTACAATGAGCAGTTCTTC	CASSQAEYNEQFF
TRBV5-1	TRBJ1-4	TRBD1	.	TGCGCCAGCAGCGGAACAGGGGGCGTGGATGAAAAACTGTTTTTT	CASSGTGGVDEKLFF
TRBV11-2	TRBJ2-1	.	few	TGTGCCAGCAGCTTAGGAACGGAGCAGTTCTTC	CASSLGTEQFF
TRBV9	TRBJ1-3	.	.	TGTGCCAGCAGCGAGGGGGGTAGAGGAAACACCATATATTTT	CASSEGGRGNTIYF